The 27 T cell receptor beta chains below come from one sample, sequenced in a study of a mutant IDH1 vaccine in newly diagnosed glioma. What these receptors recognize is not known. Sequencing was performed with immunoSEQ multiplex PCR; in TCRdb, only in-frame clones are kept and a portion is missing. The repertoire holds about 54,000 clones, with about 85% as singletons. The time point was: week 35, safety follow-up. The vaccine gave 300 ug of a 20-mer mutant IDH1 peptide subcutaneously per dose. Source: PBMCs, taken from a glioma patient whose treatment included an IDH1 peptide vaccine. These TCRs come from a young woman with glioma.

CDR3 loop: CASSLGPNQPQHF. In DNA form, the CDR3 reads TGTGCCAGCAGCTTAGGACCCAATCAGCCCCAGCATTTT. V and J are TRBV7-9 and TRBJ1-5; D unresolved. This CDR3 has 13 amino acids. The germline CDR1 and CDR2 sequences are SEHNR and FQNEAQ (reference sequence). Trimming removed 1 base at V and 3 bases at J, with 4 bases between.

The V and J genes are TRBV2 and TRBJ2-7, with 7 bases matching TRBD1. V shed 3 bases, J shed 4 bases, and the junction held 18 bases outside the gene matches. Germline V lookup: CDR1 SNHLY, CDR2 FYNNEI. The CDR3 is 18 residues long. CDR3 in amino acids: CASSEEGGVLPNPYEQYF. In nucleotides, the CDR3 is TGTGCCAGCAGTGAGGAAGGGGGCGTGCTTCCCAACCCATACGAGCAGTACTTC.

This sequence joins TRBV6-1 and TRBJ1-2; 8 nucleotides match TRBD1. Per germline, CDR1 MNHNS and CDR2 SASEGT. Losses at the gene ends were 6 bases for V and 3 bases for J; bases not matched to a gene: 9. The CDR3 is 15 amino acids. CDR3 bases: TGTGCCAGCAGGCCTCAGGGGGCGGTTCACTATGGCTACACCTTC. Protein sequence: CASRPQGAVHYGYTF.

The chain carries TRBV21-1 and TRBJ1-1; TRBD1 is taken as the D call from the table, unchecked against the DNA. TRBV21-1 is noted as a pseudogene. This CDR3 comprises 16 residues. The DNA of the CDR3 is TGTGCCAGCAGCAAAGAGGTGGGGACAGACGAAACTGAAGCTTTCTTT. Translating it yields CASSKEVGTDETEAFF.

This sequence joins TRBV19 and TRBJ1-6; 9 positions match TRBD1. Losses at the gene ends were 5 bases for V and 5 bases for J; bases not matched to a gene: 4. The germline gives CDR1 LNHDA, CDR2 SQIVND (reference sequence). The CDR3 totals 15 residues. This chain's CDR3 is CASSPGQGHNSPLHF. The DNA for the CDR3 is TGTGCCAGTAGTCCGGGACAGGGCCATAATTCACCCCTCCACTTT.

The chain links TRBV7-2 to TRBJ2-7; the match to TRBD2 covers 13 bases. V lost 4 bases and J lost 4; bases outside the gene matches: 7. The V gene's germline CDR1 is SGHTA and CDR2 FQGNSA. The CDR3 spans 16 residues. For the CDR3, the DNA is TGTGCCAGCAGCTCTCGGACTAGCGGGGGCCGTTACGAGCAGTACTTC. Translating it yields CASSSRTSGGRYEQYF.

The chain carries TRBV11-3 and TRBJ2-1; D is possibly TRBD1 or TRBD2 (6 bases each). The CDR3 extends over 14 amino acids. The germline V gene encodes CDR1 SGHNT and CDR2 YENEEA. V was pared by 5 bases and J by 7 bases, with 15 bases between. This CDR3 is CASSPVRGGNEQFF. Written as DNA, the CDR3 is TGTGCCAGCAGCCCGGTCCGAGGGGGGAATGAGCAGTTCTTC.

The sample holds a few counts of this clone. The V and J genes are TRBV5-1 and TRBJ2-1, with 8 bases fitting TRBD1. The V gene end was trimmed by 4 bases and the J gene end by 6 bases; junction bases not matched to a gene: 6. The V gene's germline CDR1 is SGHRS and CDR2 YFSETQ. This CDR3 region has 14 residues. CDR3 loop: CASSPGGEGNEQFF. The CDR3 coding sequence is TGCGCCAGCAGCCCAGGGGGCGAAGGCAATGAGCAGTTCTTC.

The chain's CDR3 is CASSLTSGAYEQYF. The CDR3 nucleotides read TGTGCCAGCAGTTTGACTAGCGGGGCCTACGAGCAGTACTTC. The V and J genes are TRBV27 and TRBJ2-7; TRBD2 aligns across 11 bases. V was pared by 3 bases and J by 2 bases, with 0 bases of the junction left unmatched. Germline CDR1 and CDR2: MNHEY and SMNVEV (reference sequence). CDR3 size: 14 residues.

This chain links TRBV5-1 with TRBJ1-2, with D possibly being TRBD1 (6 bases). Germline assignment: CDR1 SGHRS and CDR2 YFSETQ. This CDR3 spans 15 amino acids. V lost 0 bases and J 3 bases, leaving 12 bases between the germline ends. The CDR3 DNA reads TGCGCCAGCAGCTTGGTGAGAGGGGGTTACTATGGCTACACCTTC. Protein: CASSLVRGGYYGYTF.

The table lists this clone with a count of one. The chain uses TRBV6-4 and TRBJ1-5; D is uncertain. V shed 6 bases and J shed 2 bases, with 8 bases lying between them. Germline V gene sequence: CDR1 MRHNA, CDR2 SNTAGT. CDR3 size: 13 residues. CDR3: CASSPEGNQPQHF. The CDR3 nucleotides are TGTGCCAGCAGCCCGGAGGGCAATCAGCCCCAGCATTTT.

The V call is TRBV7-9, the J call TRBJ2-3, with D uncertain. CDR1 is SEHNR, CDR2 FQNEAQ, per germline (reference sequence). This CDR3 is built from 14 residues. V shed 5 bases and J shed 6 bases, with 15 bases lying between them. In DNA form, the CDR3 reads TGTGCCAGCAGCCGAGGTTTCGCATGGGATACGCAGTATTTT. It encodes CASSRGFAWDTQYF.

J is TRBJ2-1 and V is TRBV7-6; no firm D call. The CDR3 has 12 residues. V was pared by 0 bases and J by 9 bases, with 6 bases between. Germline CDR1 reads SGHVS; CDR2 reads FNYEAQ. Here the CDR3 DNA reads TGTGCCAGCAGCTTAGCGACGGGTGAGCAGTTCTTC. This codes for CASSLATGEQFF.

The CDR3 DNA follows: TGCGCCAGCAGTGAAGGGCCGCATGGCTACACCTTC. Its translation: CASSEGPHGYTF. The chain links TRBV10-2 to TRBJ1-2; D gene ambiguous. CDR3 size: 12 residues. Germline values: CDR1 WSHSY, CDR2 SAAADI. Trimming took off 3 bases at V and 6 bases at J, with 8 bases between the two ends.

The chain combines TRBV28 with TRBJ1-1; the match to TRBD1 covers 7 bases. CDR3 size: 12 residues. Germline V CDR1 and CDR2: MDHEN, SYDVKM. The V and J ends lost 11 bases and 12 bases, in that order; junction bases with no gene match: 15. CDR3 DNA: TGTGCCGCTTCAACCGGGACAGAGAGGACTTTCTTT. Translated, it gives CAASTGTERTFF.

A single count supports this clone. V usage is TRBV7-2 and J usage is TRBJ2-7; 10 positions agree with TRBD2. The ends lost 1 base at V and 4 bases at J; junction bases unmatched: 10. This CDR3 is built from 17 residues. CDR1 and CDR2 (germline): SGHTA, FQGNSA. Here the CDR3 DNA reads TGTGCCAGCAGCTTAGTCGGTACGGCTAGCGGGGGATACGAGCAGTACTTC. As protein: CASSLVGTASGGYEQYF.

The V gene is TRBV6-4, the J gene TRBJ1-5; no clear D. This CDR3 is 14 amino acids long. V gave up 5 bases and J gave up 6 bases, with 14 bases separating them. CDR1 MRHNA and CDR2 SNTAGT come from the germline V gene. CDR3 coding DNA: TGTGCCAGCAGTCCGGGAGGGTGGGGTCAGCCCCAGCATTTT. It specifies CASSPGGWGQPQHF.

The CDR3 coding sequence is TGTGCCAGTACCTACGGGACCATTGACATGGCTTTCTTT. Translation gives CASTYGTIDMAFF. The rearrangement uses TRBV19 and TRBJ1-1, with D possibly TRBD1 on 5 matching bases. The CDR3 runs to 13 residues. Deletions cut 7 bases from V and 11 bases from J, with 20 bases between. From germline, CDR1 is LNHDA and CDR2 SQIVND (reference sequence).

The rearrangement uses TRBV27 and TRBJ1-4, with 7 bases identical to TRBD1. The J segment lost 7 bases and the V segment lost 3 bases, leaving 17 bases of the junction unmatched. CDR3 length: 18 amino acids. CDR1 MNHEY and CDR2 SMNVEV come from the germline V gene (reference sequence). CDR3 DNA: TGTGCCAGCAGTTTCCACGTGACAGGGAGGTTGATCGGTGAAAAACTGTTTTTT. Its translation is CASSFHVTGRLIGEKLFF.

CDR3 coding DNA: TGCAGTGCAACAGCCGACTATGGCTACACCTTC. Translation gives CSATADYGYTF. The chain joins TRBV20-1 to TRBJ1-2, with D hard to call. V dropped 6 bases and J dropped 3 bases, with 8 bases sitting between them. The CDR3 is 11 amino acids. Germline V lookup: CDR1 DFQATT, CDR2 SNEGSKA (reference sequence).

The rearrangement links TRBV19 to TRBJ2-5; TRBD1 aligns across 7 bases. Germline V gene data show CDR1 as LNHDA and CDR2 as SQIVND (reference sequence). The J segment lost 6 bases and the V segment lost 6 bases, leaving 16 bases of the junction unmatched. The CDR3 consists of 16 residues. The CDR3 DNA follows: TGTGCCAGTAGACCTGTCGGGACAGCTGGGCGGAAGACCCAGTACTTC. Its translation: CASRPVGTAGRKTQYF.

The CDR3 loop reads CATSRVLGQGTGRQYF. CDR3 in DNA: TGTGCCACCAGCAGAGTACTGGGACAGGGAACTGGGCGGCAGTACTTC. V is TRBV15 and J is TRBJ2-7, with TRBD1 matching over 9 bases. Germline-derived CDR1 and CDR2 are LNHNV and YYDKDF (reference sequence). The CDR3 totals 16 residues. With V trimmed by 1 base and J by 9 bases, 13 bases remained unmatched.

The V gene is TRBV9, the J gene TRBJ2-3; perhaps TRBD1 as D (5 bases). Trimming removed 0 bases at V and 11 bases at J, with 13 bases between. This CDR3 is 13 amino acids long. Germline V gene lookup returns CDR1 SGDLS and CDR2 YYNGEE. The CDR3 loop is CASSVGGTGGQYF. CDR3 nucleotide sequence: TGTGCCAGCAGCGTAGGGGGCACGGGTGGGCAGTATTTT.

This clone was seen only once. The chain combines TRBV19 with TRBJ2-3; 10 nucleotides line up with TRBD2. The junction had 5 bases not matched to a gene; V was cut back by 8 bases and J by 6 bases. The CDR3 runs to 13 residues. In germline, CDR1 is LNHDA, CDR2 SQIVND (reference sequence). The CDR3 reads CASSLAGADTQYF. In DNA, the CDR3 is TGTGCCAGTTCCCTAGCGGGAGCCGATACGCAGTATTTT.

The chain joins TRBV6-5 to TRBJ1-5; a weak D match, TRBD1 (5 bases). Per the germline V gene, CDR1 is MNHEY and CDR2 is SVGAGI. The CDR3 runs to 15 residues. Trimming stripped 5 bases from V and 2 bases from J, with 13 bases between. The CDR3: CASSRGPRGNQPQHF. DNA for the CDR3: TGTGCCAGCAGTAGGGGACCACGGGGCAATCAGCCCCAGCATTTT.

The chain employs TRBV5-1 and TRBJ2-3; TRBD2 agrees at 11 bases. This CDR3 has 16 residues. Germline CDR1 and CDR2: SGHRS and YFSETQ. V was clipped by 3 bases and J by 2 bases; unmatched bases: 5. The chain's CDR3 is CASSSRTSGSTDTQYF. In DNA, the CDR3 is TGCGCCAGCAGCTCTCGGACTAGCGGGTCCACAGATACGCAGTATTTT.

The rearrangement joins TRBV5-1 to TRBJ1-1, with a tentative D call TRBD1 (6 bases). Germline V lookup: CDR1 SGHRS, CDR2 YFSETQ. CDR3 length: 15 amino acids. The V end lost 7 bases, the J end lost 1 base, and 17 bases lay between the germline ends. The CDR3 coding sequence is TGCGCCAGCGGGCCCCGGGGGCCTGCGAACACTGAAGCTTTCTTT. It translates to CASGPRGPANTEAFF.